The 12 T cell receptor beta chains listed next were all sequenced from one sample in a study of cytomegalovirus exposure and HLA in healthy donors. PCR employed 60 Vbeta and 13 Jbeta primers. Using immunoSEQ multiplex PCR, the repertoire was profiled, and TCRdb retains in-frame clones only, with some absent. In the table there are roughly 140,000 clones, roughly four fifths of which are singletons. The sample was PBMCs. Receptors were obtained from a human donor in good health.

This clone was detected only a few times. The chain recombines TRBV28 with TRBJ1-2; possibly TRBD1 for D (6 bases). CDR1 and CDR2 (germline): MDHEN, SYDVKM. V was trimmed by 6 bases and J by 5 bases, leaving 25 bases between them. There are 17 residues in the CDR3. The CDR3 reads CASSDWEPGVKFYGYTF. CDR3 bases: TGTGCCAGCAGCGATTGGGAGCCAGGGGTTAAATTTTATGGCTACACCTTC.

The chain uses TRBV6-1 and TRBJ1-5, with 7 nucleotides matching TRBD1. The V segment lost 11 bases and the J segment 2 bases; nucleotides outside the gene matches: 6. CDR3 size: 13 residues. Germline-derived CDR1 and CDR2 are MNHNS and SASEGT. CDR3 residues: CAGNRGGNQPQHF. In DNA form, the CDR3 reads TGTGCCGGCAACAGGGGCGGCAATCAGCCCCAGCATTTT.

The chain carries TRBV7-3 and TRBJ2-3; TRBD2 matches 9 bases. Looked up from germline, CDR1 is SGHTA and CDR2 is FQGTGA. The CDR3 covers 16 residues. The V segment lost 2 bases and the J segment 2 bases; nucleotides outside the gene matches: 5. The CDR3 DNA sequence: TGTGCCAGCAGCTTATATGGCGGGGGGGCCACAGATACGCAGTATTTT. This sequence encodes CASSLYGGGATDTQYF.

The chain joins TRBV5-1 to TRBJ2-7, with TRBD1 identical over 9 bases. This CDR3 region has 14 residues. In germline, CDR1 is SGHRS, CDR2 YFSETQ. V was pared by 1 base and J by 6 bases, with 5 bases of the junction left unmatched. CDR3 sequence: CASSLSGTGLEQYF. The CDR3 nucleotides are TGCGCCAGCAGCTTGTCCGGGACAGGGCTCGAGCAGTACTTC.

This clone was seen just once. V and J are TRBV6-1 and TRBJ1-3, with TRBD1 matching 9 bases. V lost 2 bases, J lost 3 bases, and 2 bases stayed unmatched. Germline V gene data show CDR1 as MNHNS and CDR2 as SASEGT. CDR3 length: 15 residues. CDR3 nucleotides: TGTGCCAGCAGTGAAACAGGGGGCTTTGGAAACACCATATATTTT. As protein: CASSETGGFGNTIYF.

This clone has just a few counts. The genes are TRBV13 and TRBJ1-1; possibly TRBD1 for D (6 bases). The CDR3 is 16 amino acids. Trimming pared 0 bases from V and 2 bases from J, leaving 13 bases between. CDR1 PRHDT and CDR2 FYEKMQ come from the germline V gene (reference sequence). CDR3 region: CASSLGEGVPNTEAFF. DNA of the CDR3: TGTGCCAGCAGCTTAGGAGAGGGGGTCCCTAACACTGAAGCTTTCTTT.

The rearrangement uses TRBV7-9 and TRBJ2-1, with 10 nucleotides matching TRBD2. J gave up 8 bases and V 4 bases, and 14 bases lay outside the gene matches. The CDR3 loop spans 17 amino acids. Germline assignment: CDR1 SEHNR and CDR2 FQNEAQ (reference sequence). Here the CDR3 reads CASSYDRTSGRSHEQFF. DNA of the CDR3: TGTGCCAGCAGCTACGACCGGACTAGCGGACGGAGCCATGAGCAGTTCTTC.

This clone was counted between two and nine times. Other DNA sequences in the sample encode the same CDR3. This chain connects TRBV5-4 to TRBJ1-6; 8 bases map to TRBD1. The CDR3 loop spans 16 amino acids. From germline, CDR1 is SGHNT and CDR2 YYREEE (reference sequence). Trimming cost V 3 bases and J 0 bases; bases outside gene matches: 2. CDR3 loop: CASSSGQGSYNSPLHF. The DNA for the CDR3 is TGTGCCAGCAGCTCCGGACAGGGCTCCTATAATTCACCCCTCCACTTT.

This clone appeared a few times. The chain combines TRBV7-9 with TRBJ2-3, with D unclear. Germline lookup yields CDR1 SEHNR and CDR2 FQNEAQ (reference sequence). Between the trimmed V and J ends, which lost 1 base and 2 bases, there was a span of 7 bases. The CDR3 loop spans 14 amino acids. Here the CDR3 reads CASSLVTDTDTQYF. The CDR3 bases are TGTGCCAGCAGCTTAGTCACAGACACAGATACGCAGTATTTT.

V gene TRBV30 combines with J gene TRBJ2-1; D remains unclear. The CDR3 runs to 13 residues. CDR1 and CDR2 (germline): GTSNPN, SVGIG (reference sequence). V dropped 2 bases and J dropped 7 bases, with 12 bases sitting between them. DNA for the CDR3: TGTGCCTGGAGTCCCTTAATCGGTAATGAGCAGTTCTTC. This translates into CAWSPLIGNEQFF.

The chain joins TRBV7-9 to TRBJ1-5; D is unresolved. The CDR3 sequence is 15 residues long. Germline CDR1 reads SEHNR; CDR2 reads FQNEAQ (reference sequence). Trimming removed 5 bases from V and 5 bases from J, with 16 bases in between. CDR3 in amino acids: CASSNGSEEDQPQHF. The CDR3 bases are TGTGCCAGCAGCAACGGGAGTGAAGAGGATCAGCCCCAGCATTTT.

The chain recombines TRBV7-2 with TRBJ2-2, with 14 bases lining up with TRBD2. Trimming took 4 bases from V and 7 from J; bases not matched to a gene: 5. Germline loops: CDR1 SGHTA, CDR2 FQGNSA. The CDR3 runs to 16 residues. In DNA, the CDR3 is TGTGCCAGCAGCTCGACTAGCGGGGGGGCAGACGGGGAGCTGTTTTTT. It translates to CASSSTSGGADGELFF.